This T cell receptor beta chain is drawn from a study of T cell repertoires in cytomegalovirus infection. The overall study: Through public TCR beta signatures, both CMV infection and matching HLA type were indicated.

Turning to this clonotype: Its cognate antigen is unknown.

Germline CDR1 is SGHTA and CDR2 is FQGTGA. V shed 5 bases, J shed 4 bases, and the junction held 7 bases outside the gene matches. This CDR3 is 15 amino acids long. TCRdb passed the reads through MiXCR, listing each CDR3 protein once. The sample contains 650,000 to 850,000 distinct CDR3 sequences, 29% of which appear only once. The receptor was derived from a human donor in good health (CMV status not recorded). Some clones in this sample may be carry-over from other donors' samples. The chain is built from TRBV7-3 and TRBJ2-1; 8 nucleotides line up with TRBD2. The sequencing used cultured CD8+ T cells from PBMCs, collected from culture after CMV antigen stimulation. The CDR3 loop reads CASSTPGGEYNEQFF. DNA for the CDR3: TGTGCCAGCAGCACACCGGGGGGGGAGTACAATGAGCAGTTCTTC. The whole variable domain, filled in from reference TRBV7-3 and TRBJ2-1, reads GAGVSQTPSNKVTEKGKYVELRCDPISGHTALYWYRQSLGQGPEFLIYFQGTGAADDSGLPNDRFFAVRPEGSVSTLKIQRTERGDSAVYLCASSTPGGEYNEQFFGPGTRLTVL.